Presented here are 3 T cell receptor beta chains from one specimen sequenced in a study of blood T cell repertoires in COVID-19. Sequenced by immunoSEQ multiplex PCR; TCRdb stores in-frame clones only, minus some. The sample shows some 150,000 clones, approximately 80% of them seen only once. The specimen was peripheral blood. All receptors derive from a man aged 60 to 69 with active or convalescent COVID-19.

This chain connects TRBV5-6 to TRBJ2-5; weak D call: TRBD2 (7 bases). The CDR3 loop spans 15 amino acids. Trimming took off 0 bases at V and 4 bases at J, with 13 bases between the two ends. Germline assignment: CDR1 SGHDT and CDR2 YYEEEE. CDR3: CASSLAQGGPETQYF. In nucleotides, the CDR3 is TGTGCCAGCAGCTTGGCACAGGGAGGGCCAGAGACCCAGTACTTC.

DNA for the CDR3: TGTGCCACCAGCAGAGATTCAAACGAGCAGTACTTC. Amino acids: CATSRDSNEQYF. The V gene is TRBV15, the J gene TRBJ2-7; D gene ambiguous. V was clipped by 0 bases and J by 5 bases, with 5 bases between them. This CDR3 is 12 amino acids long. From germline, CDR1 is LNHNV and CDR2 YYDKDF (reference sequence).

In DNA form, the CDR3 reads TGTGCCAGCAGGAGGTCGACAGGGGGTAACTATGGCTACACCTTC. Translation: CASRRSTGGNYGYTF. The chain links TRBV11-2 to TRBJ1-2; TRBD1 matches 9 bases. Per the germline V gene, CDR1 is SGHAT and CDR2 is FQNNGV. Trimming took 6 bases from V and 1 from J; bases not matched to a gene: 6. This CDR3 has 15 amino acids.